The 5 T cell receptor beta chains presented below share a single source sample, sequenced in a study of T cell repertoires in cytomegalovirus infection. TCRdb re-called the reads through MiXCR, storing one row per CDR3 protein. Found here are 700,000 to 900,000 distinct CDR3 sequences, 25% to 30% of them singletons; the top ten hold around 13%. Their antigens are not known. Sequenced material: cultured CD8+ T cells from PBMCs, taken from culture after CMV antigen stimulation. The origin of the receptors is a human donor in good health (CMV status not recorded). Some clones in this sample may be carry-over from other donors' samples.

The chain employs TRBV5-1 and TRBJ1-1; tentative D call: TRBD1 (5 bases). This CDR3 contains 14 residues. V lost 0 bases to trimming and J lost 6 bases, with 12 bases between them. CDR1 and CDR2 from the germline V gene are SGHRS and YFSETQ. The CDR3 protein is CASSLAPDTAEAFF. DNA for the CDR3: TGCGCCAGCAGCTTGGCCCCGGACACTGCTGAAGCTTTCTTT.

The chain recombines TRBV7-9 with TRBJ1-2, with TRBD1 identical over 9 bases. J lost 6 bases, V lost 0 bases, and 8 bases had no gene match. CDR3 length equals 16 residues. CDR1 is SEHNR and CDR2 is FQNEAQ in the germline V gene (reference sequence). The CDR3 is CASSLAYKDRGDGYTF. DNA of the CDR3: TGTGCCAGCAGCTTAGCGTATAAGGACAGGGGTGATGGCTACACCTTC.

This chain connects TRBV25-1 to TRBJ1-6; tentative D call: TRBD1 (6 bases). The CDR3 consists of 15 residues. V was trimmed by 4 bases and J by 6 bases, leaving 13 bases between them. From germline, CDR1 is MGHDK and CDR2 SYGVNS. The CDR3 bases are TGTGCCAGCAGTGCCACACAGGGAGCTAATTCACCCCTCCACTTT. Translation: CASSATQGANSPLHF.

This chain connects TRBV10-3 to TRBJ1-1; possibly TRBD1 for D (6 bases). The V end was cut by 3 bases, the J end by 0 bases, with 14 bases between. Germline V gives CDR1 ENHRY, CDR2 SYGVKD. The CDR3 consists of 16 residues. CDR3 in amino acids: CAISDGPQGLNTEAFF. The CDR3 DNA follows: TGTGCCATCAGTGACGGACCACAGGGCTTGAACACTGAAGCTTTCTTT.

The chain recombines TRBV13 with TRBJ1-5; D is ambiguous. This CDR3 has 15 amino acids. V shed 0 bases and J shed 5 bases, with 11 bases lying between them. Germline V gene lookup returns CDR1 PRHDT and CDR2 FYEKMQ (reference sequence). CDR3 amino acids: CASSLGLLRHQPQHF. Here the CDR3 DNA reads TGTGCCAGCAGCTTAGGCCTTCTAAGGCATCAGCCCCAGCATTTT.